The rows below give T cell receptor beta chains drawn from one sample of a study of T cell responses to AZD1222 COVID-19 vaccine. Clones were read by immunoSEQ multiplex PCR, and TCRdb kept only the in-frame ones, dropping some. In the table there are 150,000 to 200,000 clones, just under 95% of which are singletons. The material was peripheral blood, obtained on day 0 of AZD1222 vaccination. The receptors come from an adult in good health. CDR3s include the opening cysteine and the closing phenylalanine or tryptophan. Fields, in order: J gene, clone size, D gene, V gene, CDR3 DNA, CDR3 protein. A D gene is named only where the DNA matches it firmly. Clone size is given for some rows only: seen once, a few or many times, or a class if the clone is expanded.

TRBJ1-5,NA,NA,TRBV4-2,TGTGCCAGCAGCCAAGATAGCCGGGTGAGCAATCAGCCCCAGCATTTT,CASSQDSRVSNQPQHF
TRBJ1-2,NA,NA,TRBV3-1/TRBV3-2,TGTGCCAGCAGCCAAGAGGGGCGGAGCTATGGCTACACCTTC,CASSQEGRSYGYTF
TRBJ1-6,NA,NA,TRBV28,TGTGCCAGCAGTTTAGCAGGGGACAACTATAATTCACCCCTCCACTTT,CASSLAGDNYNSPLHF
TRBJ2-7,NA,TRBD2,TRBV7-3,TGTGCCAGCAGCGCCGAATGGGGACTAGTCCCGGGAGTGTACTTC,CASSAEWGLVPGVYF
TRBJ1-6,NA,NA,TRBV18,TGTGCCAGCTCACCCCCTGATAATTCACCCCTCCACTTT,CASSPPDNSPLHF
TRBJ2-1,NA,NA,TRBV7-3,TGTGCCAGCAGCTTAAGTTTACGCGGGAAGTTAAATGAGCAGTTCTTC,CASSLSLRGKLNEQFF
TRBJ2-2,NA,NA,TRBV5-4,TGTGCCAGCAGCTCGGCGAAAGGGGTCGGGGAGCTGTTTTTT,CASSSAKGVGELFF
TRBJ2-1,NA,NA,TRBV19,TGTGCCAGTATCCGGGATGGCAGGCACAATGAGCAGTTCTTC,CASIRDGRHNEQFF
TRBJ1-2,NA,NA,TRBV5-1,TGCGCCAGCAGCTTGGATGGGTTCGCTAACTATGGCTACACCTTC,CASSLDGFANYGYTF
TRBJ1-5,NA,NA,TRBV6-5,TGTGCCTCCAACGCAGGGTATGGGCAGCCCCAGCATTTT,CASNAGYGQPQHF
TRBJ1-4,NA,NA,TRBV3-1/TRBV3-2,TGTGCCAGCGGACAGTTTAATGAAAAACTGTTTTTT,CASGQFNEKLFF
TRBJ2-1,NA,NA,TRBV5-6,TGTGCCAGCAGCTTAGGGGGGGGCCCCTACAATGAGCAGTTCTTC,CASSLGGGPYNEQFF
TRBJ2-3,once,NA,TRBV4-1,TGCGCCAGCAGCCAACCCAGACGGCACACAGATACGCAGTATTTT,CASSQPRRHTDTQYF
TRBJ1-6,NA,NA,TRBV5-6,TGTGCCAGCAGGGGACGAGGATCGCCTAATTCACCCCTCCACTTT,CASRGRGSPNSPLHF
TRBJ2-3,NA,TRBD2,TRBV4-3,TGCGCCAGCAGCCACCAGGGACTAGCGGGGCCCGCTACGCAGTATTTT,CASSHQGLAGPATQYF
TRBJ2-7,NA,NA,TRBV5-4,TGTGCCAGCAGCTTGGGGAGGTCCATCCACGAGCAGTACTTC,CASSLGRSIHEQYF
TRBJ2-1,NA,NA,TRBV9,TGTGCCAGCAGCGTAGTGGCTAGCGAGTACAATGAGCAGTTCTTC,CASSVVASEYNEQFF
TRBJ1-5,NA,NA,TRBV15,TGTGCCACCAGCCCCCGACAGCTATATAGCAATCAGCCCCAGCATTTT,CATSPRQLYSNQPQHF
TRBJ2-5,once,TRBD2,TRBV13,TGTGCCAGCAGCTTAGAGGCTAGCGGGGGCCAAGAGACCCAGTACTTC,CASSLEASGGQETQYF
TRBJ1-6,NA,NA,TRBV2,TGTGCCAGCAGTATTAGGGGAGGAAGGGATAATTCACCCCTCCACTTT,CASSIRGGRDNSPLHF
TRBJ1-2,NA,NA,TRBV19,TGTGCCAGTAGTGGCCTCGGCAGATACTATGGCTACACCTTC,CASSGLGRYYGYTF
TRBJ2-3,NA,NA,TRBV12-5,TGTGCTAGTGGTTTCCTCTTAGGAGATACGCAGTATTTT,CASGFLLGDTQYF
TRBJ2-5,few,TRBD1,TRBV18,TGTGCCAGCTCAGCCGGACTGACAGGGGGCGGGGGACAAGAGACCCAGTACTTC,CASSAGLTGGGGQETQYF
TRBJ1-5,NA,NA,TRBV7-2,TGTGCCAGCAGCCGGACGGGCTTCATACAGCCCCAGCATTTT,CASSRTGFIQPQHF
TRBJ2-2,NA,TRBD1,TRBV19,TGTGCCAGTAGTATAAGGAGCTACCGGGACAGGGAACGCCGGCGGGGCACCGGGGAGCTGTTTTTT,CASSIRSYRDRERRRGTGELFF
TRBJ1-2,few,NA,TRBV7-9,TGTGCCAGCAGCTTAGCGGTGGGTCAGTGGAATGGCTACACCTTC,CASSLAVGQWNGYTF
TRBJ1-1,NA,NA,TRBV2,TGTGCCAGCCGATCCCCCAGGGGGAACACTGAAGCTTTCTTT,CASRSPRGNTEAFF
TRBJ2-3,NA,NA,TRBV6-5,TGTGCCAGCAGTCTCCGGGGCGGTAGCACAGATACGCAGTATTTT,CASSLRGGSTDTQYF
TRBJ1-2,NA,TRBD1,TRBV4-1,TGCGCCAGCAGCCAAGAGAATCTTGGGACAGCGTATGGCTACACCTTC,CASSQENLGTAYGYTF
TRBJ2-7,NA,NA,TRBV4-1,TGCGCCAGCAGCCAAGAGAGGATAGCGACAGCCTACGAGCAGTACTTC,CASSQERIATAYEQYF
TRBJ1-2,NA,NA,TRBV4-1,TGCGCCAGCAGCCAAGATCCGTCAGGGCGGTATGGCTACACCTTC,CASSQDPSGRYGYTF
TRBJ2-2,NA,TRBD1,TRBV29-1,TGCAGCGTTGACGCCGGACAGGGTCTCGCCGGGGAGCTGTTTTTT,CSVDAGQGLAGELFF
TRBJ2-7,NA,TRBD2,TRBV11-1,TGTGCCAGCAGCTTGAGCGGGAGCTCCTACGAGCAGTACTTC,CASSLSGSSYEQYF
TRBJ2-1,few,TRBD1,TRBV5-1,TGCGCCAGCAGCGAACAGGGGCAGGGGTACAATGAGCAGTTCTTC,CASSEQGQGYNEQFF
TRBJ1-2,NA,NA,TRBV5-4,TGTGCCAGCAGCGGCATCTCGAATGGCTACACCTTC,CASSGISNGYTF
TRBJ1-2,NA,NA,TRBV5-1,TGCGCCAGCAGCTTAACGGACGGAGCCCATGGCTACACCTTC,CASSLTDGAHGYTF
TRBJ2-7,NA,NA,TRBV5-1,TGCGCCAGCAGTGGGGGAGCCAACTCCTACGAGCAGTACTTC,CASSGGANSYEQYF
TRBJ1-2,NA,NA,TRBV5-1,TGCGCCAGCAGCTCAGGACTGGGCTACACCTTC,CASSSGLGYTF
TRBJ1-1,NA,TRBD1,TRBV5-6,TGTGCCAGCAGCTTGGATCCAGGGGGCACTGAAGCTTTCTTT,CASSLDPGGTEAFF
TRBJ2-1,NA,NA,TRBV24-1,TGTGCCACCAGTGATTATGAGCTACTCAATGAGCAGTTCTTC,CATSDYELLNEQFF
TRBJ1-2,NA,NA,TRBV6-6,TGTGCCAGCAGCCCCTGGGGAGGATTTAACTATGGCTACACCTTC,CASSPWGGFNYGYTF
TRBJ1-6,once,NA,TRBV4-3,TGCGCCAGCAGCCGGGAAGGGAATAATTCACCCCTCCACTTT,CASSREGNNSPLHF
TRBJ1-2,NA,TRBD1,TRBV28,TGTGCCAGCAATCTACAGGGGGCGCAAGGCTACACCTTC,CASNLQGAQGYTF
TRBJ2-7,NA,NA,TRBV3-1/TRBV3-2,TGTGCCAGCAGCCAATATCCCCGGACGACCTACGAGCAGTACTTC,CASSQYPRTTYEQYF
TRBJ1-4,NA,NA,TRBV19,TGTGCCAGTAGTATTGAATCGACAGGAACTAATGAAAAACTGTTTTTT,CASSIESTGTNEKLFF